These 23 T cell receptor beta chains originate from one sample sequenced in a study of tumor-infiltrating lymphocytes in primary liver carcinoma. Starting material of roughly 550 ng total RNA yielded TCR beta cDNA via a constant-region primer. Libraries of TCR beta came from three nested multiplex PCR rounds with slightly modified ARM-PCR. Forward primers for TRBV1-TRBV30 and a C-beta reverse primer served the first two PCR rounds, at roughly 10 cycles each. Using its own MiXCR run on the multiplex PCR reads, TCRdb lists one record per CDR3 protein. The sample lists 100,000 to 120,000 distinct CDR3 sequences, approximately 78% occurring once. Between about 17 and 34 mg of unsorted bulk tissue served as the source from which RNA and DNA were co-extracted. Input material: liver tumor tissue from sampling region 3. The subset here: tumor region T3, left-lateral pole. Source of these receptors: a man between 40 and 49 years old with primary liver carcinoma and hepatitis B virus infection.

On this clonotype: A junction boundary mismatches the germline segment, possibly from a read error. V and J are TRBV13 and TRBJ2-1, with D perhaps TRBD1 (5 bases). The CDR3 spans 16 residues. Per germline, CDR1 PRHDT and CDR2 FYEKMQ (reference sequence). CDR3 bases: TGTGCCAGCACCTTAGAGGACCTGGGAAGGGGCAATGAGCAGTTCTTC. Translated: CASTLEDLGRGNEQFF.

This clonotype was observed a few times. The chain joins TRBV20-1 to TRBJ1-2; D perhaps matches TRBD1 (6 bases). V lost 3 bases, J lost 3 bases, and 14 bases lay in between. The CDR3 is made up of 14 amino acids. Germline V gene lookup returns CDR1 DFQATT and CDR2 SNEGSKA (reference sequence). The CDR3 loop is CSASVRAGDYGYTF. The CDR3 nucleotides read TGCAGTGCTAGTGTAAGGGCAGGGGACTATGGCTACACCTTC.

Worth noting for this clonotype: The junction differs from germline at one of its ends, possibly a read error. This chain connects TRBV12-3 or TRBV12-4 to TRBJ1-4; no firm D call. The CDR3 is 13 amino acids. CDR3 sequence: CTISLAGTEQLFF. CDR3 sequence (DNA): TGTACCATCAGTTTAGCGGGAACTGAACAACTGTTTTTT.

Comments on this clonotype: A much larger clone lies a single base off, so this may be a read error. The rearrangement links TRBV28 to TRBJ1-1; D perhaps matches TRBD1 (6 bases). Germline loops: CDR1 MDHEN, CDR2 SYDVKM. The CDR3 sequence is 12 residues long. The CDR3 DNA sequence: TGTGTCAGCAGTTTAATCGGACAGGAAGCTTTCTTT. It specifies CVSSLIGQEAFF. The variable domain in full, with the rest retrieved from reference TRBV28 and TRBJ1-1, is DVKVTQSSRYLVKRTGEKVFLECVQDMDHENMFWYRQDPGLGLRLIYFSYDVKMKEKGDIPEGYSVSREKKERFSLILESASTNQTSMYLCVSSLIGQEAFFGQGTRLTVV.

Of note for this clonotype: A much bigger clone sits one base away, suggesting this may be a read error. This rearrangement joins TRBV24-1 to TRBJ1-2; D ambiguous. This CDR3 is built from 14 residues. The germline V gene has CDR1 KGHDR and CDR2 SFDVKD. The CDR3 region has the DNA TGTGCCACCAGTGCCCACGGTACCAACTATGGCTACGCCTTC. It specifies CATSAHGTNYGYAF.

Concerning this clonotype: Compared with germline, one end of the junction differs, possibly owing to a read error. The V call is TRBV25-1, the J call TRBJ2-7; possibly TRBD2 for D (6 bases). Germline V gene sequence: CDR1 MGHDK, CDR2 SYGVNS. CDR3 length: 12 amino acids. The DNA of the CDR3 is TGTGCCAGCAGATGGGACTCCTGCGAGCAGTACTTC. Encoded protein: CASRWDSCEQYF.

This clonotype was detected once. The rearrangement uses TRBV11-2 and TRBJ2-2; D might be TRBD1 (6 bases). The CDR3 spans 14 residues. The germline V and J ends were trimmed by 8 bases and 6 bases, with 16 bases remaining between them. Germline CDR1 is SGHAT and CDR2 is FQNNGV. CDR3 DNA: TGTGCCAGCTTAGGCCTAACAGGGTCCGGGGAGCTGTTTTTT. This sequence encodes CASLGLTGSGELFF.

The chain links TRBV18 to TRBJ2-7; tentative D call: TRBD1 (6 bases). CDR1 is KGHSH, CDR2 LQKENI, per germline. The CDR3 has 16 amino acids. The V and J ends lost 3 bases and 6 bases respectively, with 21 bases between them. CDR3 sequence reads: CASSPSYGGDLAEQYF. CDR3 bases: TGTGCCAGCTCACCGTCGTATGGGGGCGATTTGGCCGAGCAGTACTTC. The variable domain in full, completed from reference TRBV18 and TRBJ2-7, reads NAGVMQNPRHLVRRRGQEARLRCSPMKGHSHVYWYRQLPEEGLKFMVYLQKENIIDESGMPKERFSAEFPKEGPSILRIQQVVRGDSAAYFCASSPSYGGDLAEQYFGPGTRLTVT.

This clonotype was detected only a few times. With a much larger clone just one base away, this may be a read error. This chain uses TRBV5-5 with TRBJ1-4, with D tentatively TRBD1 (5 bases). The CDR3 contains 15 residues. V lost 2 bases and J lost 7, with 15 bases in between. The germline V gene has CDR1 SGHKS and CDR2 YYEKEE (reference sequence). The CDR3 nucleotides are TGTGCCAGCAGCTTTCAGGGCTCGCTGGGTGAAAAACTGTTTTTT. It codes for CASSFQGSLGEKLFF.

Notes on this clonotype: The junction departs from germline at one end; a sequencing error may be responsible. The chain recombines TRBV11-2 with TRBJ2-5; D is possibly TRBD1 (6 bases). This CDR3 has 15 amino acids. Germline lookup yields CDR1 SGHAT and CDR2 FQNNGV. The CDR3 DNA follows: TGCGCCAGCAACCCCCTGTCAGCCCCAGGGGTGACCCAGTACTTC. It encodes CASNPLSAPGVTQYF.

Regarding this clonotype: Because it lacks the conserved phenylalanine or tryptophan at the end, this CDR3 is likely a read error. This chain links TRBV6-1 with TRBJ2-3; the match to TRBD2 covers 7 bases. V was pared by 6 bases and J by 1 base, with 22 bases of the junction left unmatched. The CDR3 covers 20 residues. The germline V gene encodes CDR1 MNHNS and CDR2 SASEGT. The CDR3, as DNA: TGTGCCAGCAGCACCCCGGCCCAAGGGACGCTAGCGGAGGGCACAGATACGCAGTATTTA. Protein sequence: CASSTPAQGTLAEGTDTQYL.

The sample holds a few counts of this clonotype. This may arise from a read error, as a much more abundant clone is one base away. The CDR3 coding sequence is TGTGCCGGCAATCAGATTAAATATAATTCACCCCTCCACTTT. This translates into CAGNQIKYNSPLHF. The V call is TRBV28, the J call TRBJ1-6; D not resolved. Trimming stripped 11 bases from V and 4 bases from J, with 15 bases between. Germline CDR1 MDHEN, CDR2 SYDVKM. The CDR3 covers 14 residues.

Remarks on this clonotype: Mismatch with germline at one junction end may stem from a read error. The rearrangement uses TRBV12-3 or TRBV12-4 and TRBJ2-7, with 10 nucleotides matching TRBD1. The CDR3 runs to 14 residues. The CDR3 loop reads CASSQTGGSYEQYF. DNA of the CDR3: TGTGCCAGCAGCCAGACAGGGGGCTCCTACGAGCAGTACTTT.

The chain couples TRBV6-1 to TRBJ2-3; D unclear. V was pared by 6 bases and J by 4 bases, with 14 bases between. The CDR3 is 14 amino acids. Per germline, CDR1 MNHNS and CDR2 SASEGT. CDR3 in amino acids: CASRRTDYADTQYF. The CDR3 DNA reads as TGTGCCAGCAGGCGGACGGATTACGCAGATACGCAGTATTTT.

To note about this clonotype: This sequence may be a read error, since a much larger clone differs from it by one base. V is TRBV16 and J is TRBJ1-5; a possible D gene is TRBD1 (6 bases). Germline CDR1 is KGHSY and CDR2 is FQNENV. The CDR3 is 15 residues long. V shed 4 bases and J shed 11 bases, with 21 bases lying between them. CDR3 in DNA: TGTGCCAGCAGCCCGGGGGGCGGGGCGGAACAGTCCCAGCATTTT. This gives the protein CASSPGGGAEQSQHF.

Concerning this clonotype itself: Here the CDR3 omits its conserved ending phenylalanine or tryptophan, so a read error is the likely source. This sequence joins TRBV11-2 and TRBJ2-2; tentative D call: TRBD1 (6 bases). The CDR3 runs to 15 residues. V was pared by 1 base and J by 9 bases, with 15 bases between. The germline V gene encodes CDR1 SGHAT and CDR2 FQNNGV. CDR3 DNA sequence: TGTGCCAGCAGCTTAGGCCTAACAGGGCCCCGGGAGCTGTTTTTG. As protein: CASSLGLTGPRELFL.

CDR3 protein: CASRSGLLDYEQYF. The DNA for the CDR3 is TGTGCCAGCCGGAGCGGCCTTCTGGATTACGAGCAGTACTTC. This chain joins TRBV6-5 and TRBJ2-7, with D tentatively TRBD2 (5 bases). Germline V gene data show CDR1 as MNHEY and CDR2 as SVGAGI. V shed 8 bases and J shed 4 bases, with 18 bases lying between them. The CDR3 has 14 amino acids.

At least ten counts were recorded for this clonotype. The genes are TRBV6-6 and TRBJ2-7, with D maybe TRBD1 (6 bases). V shed 4 bases and J shed 5 bases, with 24 bases lying between them. This CDR3 spans 17 amino acids. Germline V CDR1 and CDR2: MNHNY, SVGAGI (reference sequence). The CDR3 sequence: CASSSSSNQGPRDEQYF. The CDR3 DNA is TGTGCCAGCAGTTCCTCGTCGAACCAGGGGCCTAGGGACGAGCAGTACTTC.

Comments on this clonotype: A junction boundary mismatches the germline segment, possibly from a read error. The V and J genes are TRBV12-3 or TRBV12-4 and TRBJ1-1; D is undetermined. This CDR3 spans 13 amino acids. CDR3 protein: CAISQWVGTEAFF. In DNA, the CDR3 is TGTGCCATCAGTCAATGGGTTGGCACTGAAGCTTTCTTT.

This clonotype was counted many times. J is TRBJ1-6 and V is TRBV4-3; D is possibly TRBD1 (5 bases). This CDR3 is built from 15 residues. Germline V gene lookup returns CDR1 LGHNA and CDR2 YSLEER. The V end lost 5 bases, the J end lost 7 bases, and 15 bases lay between the germline ends. The CDR3 protein is CASSSGGWANSPLHF. The CDR3 nucleotides are TGCGCCAGCAGCAGTGGGGGTTGGGCGAATTCACCCCTCCACTTT.

As for this clonotype: One base away lies a much larger clone, so this may be a sequencing read error. The chain couples TRBV27 to TRBJ1-5; no reliable D call. Germline-derived CDR1 and CDR2 are MNHEY and SMNVEV (reference sequence). The length of the CDR3 is 14 residues. In DNA form, the CDR3 reads TGTGCCTGCAGACCCATCGAGGGTTATCAGCCCCAGCATTTT. Amino acid sequence: CACRPIEGYQPQHF.

With respect to this clonotype: Germline and junction disagree at one end, which may indicate a read error. V and J are TRBV4-2 and TRBJ1-2; D perhaps matches TRBD1 (5 bases). The germline gives CDR1 LGHNA, CDR2 YNFKEQ. The CDR3 consists of 14 residues. The CDR3, as DNA: TGTGCCAGCAGCCAGTCACGGACAAGGGCTGGCTATACCTTC. It is translated as CASSQSRTRAGYTF.

The genes are TRBV6-1 and TRBJ2-2; D may be TRBD1 (5 bases). The CDR3 sequence is 15 residues long. With 6 bases removed from V and 9 bases from J, the gap between germline ends came to 20 bases. The germline V gene encodes CDR1 MNHNS and CDR2 SASEGT. CDR3 nucleotides: TGTGCCAGCAGCATTGAGGTTGGGGCCCCATGGGAGCTGTTTTTT. Translation: CASSIEVGAPWELFF.